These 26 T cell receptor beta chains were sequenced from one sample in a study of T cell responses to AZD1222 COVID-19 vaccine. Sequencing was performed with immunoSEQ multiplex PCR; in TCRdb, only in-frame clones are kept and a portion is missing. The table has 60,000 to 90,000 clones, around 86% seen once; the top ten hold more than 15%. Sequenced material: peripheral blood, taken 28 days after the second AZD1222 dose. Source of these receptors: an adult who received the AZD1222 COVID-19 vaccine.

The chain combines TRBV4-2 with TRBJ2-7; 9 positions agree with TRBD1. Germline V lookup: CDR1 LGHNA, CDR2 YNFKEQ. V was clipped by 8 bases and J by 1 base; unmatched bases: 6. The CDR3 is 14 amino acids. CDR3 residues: CASSRDRGSYEQYF. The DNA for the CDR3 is TGTGCCAGCTCCAGAGACAGGGGGTCCTACGAGCAGTACTTC.

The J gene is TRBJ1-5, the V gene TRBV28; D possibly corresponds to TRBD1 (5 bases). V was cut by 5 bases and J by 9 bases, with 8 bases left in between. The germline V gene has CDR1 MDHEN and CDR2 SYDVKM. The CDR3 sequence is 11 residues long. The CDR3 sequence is CASSRGGPQHF. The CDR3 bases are TGTGCCAGCAGTCGGGGGGGGCCCCAGCATTTT.

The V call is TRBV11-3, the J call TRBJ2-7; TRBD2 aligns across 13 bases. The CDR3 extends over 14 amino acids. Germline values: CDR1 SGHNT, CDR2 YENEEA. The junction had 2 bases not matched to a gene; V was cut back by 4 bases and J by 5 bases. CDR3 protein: CASSSGLAGDEQYF. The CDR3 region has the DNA TGTGCCAGCAGCTCCGGACTAGCGGGGGACGAGCAGTACTTC.

This chain's CDR3 is CSASLADTEAFF. CDR3 DNA: TGCAGTGCTAGTTTGGCAGACACTGAAGCTTTCTTT. The V gene is TRBV20-1, the J gene TRBJ1-1; no reliable D call. Germline V gene lookup returns CDR1 DFQATT and CDR2 SNEGSKA (reference sequence). The CDR3 contains 12 residues. V was cut by 3 bases and J by 3 bases, with 8 bases left in between.

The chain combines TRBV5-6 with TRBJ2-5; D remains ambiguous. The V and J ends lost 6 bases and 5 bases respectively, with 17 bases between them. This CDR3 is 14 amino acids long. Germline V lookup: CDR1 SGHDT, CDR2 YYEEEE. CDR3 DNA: TGTGCCAGCACCGCCTTTAGTCGCGAGGAGACCCAGTACTTC. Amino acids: CASTAFSREETQYF.

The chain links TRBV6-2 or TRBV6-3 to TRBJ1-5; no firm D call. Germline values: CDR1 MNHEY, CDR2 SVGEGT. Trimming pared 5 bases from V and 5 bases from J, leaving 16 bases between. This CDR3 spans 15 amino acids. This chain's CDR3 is CASSGRMRSDQPQHF. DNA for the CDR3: TGTGCCAGCAGTGGACGGATGCGCTCCGATCAGCCCCAGCATTTT.

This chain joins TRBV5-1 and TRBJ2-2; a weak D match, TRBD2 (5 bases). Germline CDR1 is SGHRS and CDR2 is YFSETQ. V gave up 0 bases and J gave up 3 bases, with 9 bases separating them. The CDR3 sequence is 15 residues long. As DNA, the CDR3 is TGCGCCAGCAGCTTGGTGGCAGCGGACACCGGGGAGCTGTTTTTT. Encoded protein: CASSLVAADTGELFF.

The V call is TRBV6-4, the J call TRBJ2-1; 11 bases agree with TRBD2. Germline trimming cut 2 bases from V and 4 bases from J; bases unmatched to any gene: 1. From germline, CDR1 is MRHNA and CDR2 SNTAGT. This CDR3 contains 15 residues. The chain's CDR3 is CASSDTSGGYNEQFF. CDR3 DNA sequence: TGTGCCAGCAGTGACACTAGCGGGGGATACAATGAGCAGTTCTTC.

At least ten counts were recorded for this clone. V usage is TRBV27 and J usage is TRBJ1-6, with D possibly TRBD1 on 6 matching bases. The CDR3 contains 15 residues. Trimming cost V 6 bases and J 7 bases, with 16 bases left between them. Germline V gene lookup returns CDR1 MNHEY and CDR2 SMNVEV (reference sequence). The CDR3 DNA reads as TGTGCCAGCAGCCAAAACAGGGTCCGGAATTCACCCCTCCACTTT. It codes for CASSQNRVRNSPLHF.

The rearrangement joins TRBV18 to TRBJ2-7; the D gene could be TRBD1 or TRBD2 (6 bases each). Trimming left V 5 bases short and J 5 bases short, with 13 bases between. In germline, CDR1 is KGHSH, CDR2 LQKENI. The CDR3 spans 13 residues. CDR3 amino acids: CASSTERGDEQYF. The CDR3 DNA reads TGTGCCAGCTCAACCGAGAGGGGGGACGAGCAGTACTTC.

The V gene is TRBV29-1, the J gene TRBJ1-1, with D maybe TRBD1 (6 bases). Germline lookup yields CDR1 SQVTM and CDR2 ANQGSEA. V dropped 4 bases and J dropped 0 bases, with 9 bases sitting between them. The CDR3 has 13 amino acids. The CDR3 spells CSVAGTLNTEAFF. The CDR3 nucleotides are TGCAGCGTTGCCGGGACATTGAACACTGAAGCTTTCTTT.

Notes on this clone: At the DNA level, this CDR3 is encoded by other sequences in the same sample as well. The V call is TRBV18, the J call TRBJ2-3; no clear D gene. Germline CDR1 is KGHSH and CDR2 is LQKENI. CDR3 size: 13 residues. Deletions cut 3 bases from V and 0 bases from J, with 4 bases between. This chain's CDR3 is CASSPESTDTQYF. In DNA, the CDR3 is TGTGCCAGCTCACCGGAAAGCACAGATACGCAGTATTTT.

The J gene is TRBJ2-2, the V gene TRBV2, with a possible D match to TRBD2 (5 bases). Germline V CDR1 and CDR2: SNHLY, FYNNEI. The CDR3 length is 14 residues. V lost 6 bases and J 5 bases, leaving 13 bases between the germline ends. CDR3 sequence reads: CASRAGLATGELFF. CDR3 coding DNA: TGTGCCAGCAGAGCCGGGCTAGCAACCGGGGAGCTGTTTTTT.

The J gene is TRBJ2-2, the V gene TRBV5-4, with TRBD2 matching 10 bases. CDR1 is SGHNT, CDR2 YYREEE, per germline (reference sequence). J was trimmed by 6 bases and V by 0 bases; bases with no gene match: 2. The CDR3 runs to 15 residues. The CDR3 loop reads CASSLGLAGAGELFF. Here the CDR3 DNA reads TGTGCCAGCAGCTTGGGGCTAGCGGGGGCCGGGGAGCTGTTTTTT. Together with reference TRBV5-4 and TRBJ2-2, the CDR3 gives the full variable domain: ETGVTQSPTHLIKTRGQQVTLRCSSQSGHNTVSWYQQALGQGPQFIFQYYREEENGRGNFPPRFSGLQFPNYSSELNVNALELDDSALYLCASSLGLAGAGELFFGEGSRLTVL.

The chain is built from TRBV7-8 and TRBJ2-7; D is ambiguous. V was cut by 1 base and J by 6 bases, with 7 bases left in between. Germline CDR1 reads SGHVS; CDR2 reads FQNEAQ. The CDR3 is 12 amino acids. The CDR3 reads CASSLGSLEQYF. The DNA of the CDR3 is TGTGCCAGCAGCTTAGGATCCCTCGAGCAGTACTTC.

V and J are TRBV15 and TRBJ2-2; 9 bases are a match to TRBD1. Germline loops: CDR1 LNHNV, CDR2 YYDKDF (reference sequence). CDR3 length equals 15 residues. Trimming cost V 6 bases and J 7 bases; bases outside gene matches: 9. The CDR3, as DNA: TGTGCCACCAGGTCATCGGGACAGGGCCTCGGGGAGCTGTTTTTT. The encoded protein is CATRSSGQGLGELFF.

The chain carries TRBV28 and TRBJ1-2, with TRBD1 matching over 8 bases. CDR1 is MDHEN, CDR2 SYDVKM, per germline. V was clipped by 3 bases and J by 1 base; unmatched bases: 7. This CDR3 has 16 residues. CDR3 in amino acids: CASSFGRTGNNYGYTF. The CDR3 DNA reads TGTGCCAGCAGTTTCGGCAGGACAGGGAATAACTATGGCTACACCTTC.

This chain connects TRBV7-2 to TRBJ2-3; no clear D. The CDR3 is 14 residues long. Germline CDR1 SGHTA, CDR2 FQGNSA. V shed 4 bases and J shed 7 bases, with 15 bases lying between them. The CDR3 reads CASSSPEARHTQYF. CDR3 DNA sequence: TGTGCCAGCAGCTCGCCGGAAGCCCGGCATACGCAGTATTTT.

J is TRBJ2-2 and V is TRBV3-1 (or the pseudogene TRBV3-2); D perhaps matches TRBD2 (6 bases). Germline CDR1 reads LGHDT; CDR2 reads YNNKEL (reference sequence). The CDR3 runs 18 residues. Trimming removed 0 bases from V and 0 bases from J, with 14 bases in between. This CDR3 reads CASSQDPPAGTNTGELFF. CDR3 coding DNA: TGTGCCAGCAGCCAAGATCCCCCTGCGGGGACGAACACCGGGGAGCTGTTTTTT.

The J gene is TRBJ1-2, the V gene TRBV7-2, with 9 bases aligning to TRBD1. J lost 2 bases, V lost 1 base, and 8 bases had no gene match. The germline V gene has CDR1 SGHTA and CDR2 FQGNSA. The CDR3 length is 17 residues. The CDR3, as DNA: TGTGCCAGCAGCTTAGGCGGTGGGACAGGGAAGAACTATGGCTACACCTTC. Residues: CASSLGGGTGKNYGYTF.

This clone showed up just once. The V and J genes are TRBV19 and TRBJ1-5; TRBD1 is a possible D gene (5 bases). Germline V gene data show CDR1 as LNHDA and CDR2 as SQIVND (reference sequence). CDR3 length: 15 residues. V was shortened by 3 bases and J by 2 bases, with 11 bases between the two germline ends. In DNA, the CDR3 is TGTGCCAGTAGTATCTCGGGGGACGGCAATCAGCCCCAGCATTTT. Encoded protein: CASSISGDGNQPQHF.

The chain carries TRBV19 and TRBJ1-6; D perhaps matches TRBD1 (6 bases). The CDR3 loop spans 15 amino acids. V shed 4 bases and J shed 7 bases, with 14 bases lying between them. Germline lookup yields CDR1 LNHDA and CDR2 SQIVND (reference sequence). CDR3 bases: TGTGCCAGTAGTACCCACCAGGGGAACAATTCACCCCTCCACTTT. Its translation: CASSTHQGNNSPLHF.

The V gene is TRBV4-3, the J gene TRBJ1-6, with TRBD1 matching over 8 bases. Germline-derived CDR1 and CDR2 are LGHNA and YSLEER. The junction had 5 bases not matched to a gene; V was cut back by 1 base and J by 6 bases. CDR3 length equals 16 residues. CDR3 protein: CASSQATDRGNSPLHF. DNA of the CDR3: TGCGCCAGCAGCCAAGCGACTGACAGGGGTAATTCACCCCTCCACTTT.

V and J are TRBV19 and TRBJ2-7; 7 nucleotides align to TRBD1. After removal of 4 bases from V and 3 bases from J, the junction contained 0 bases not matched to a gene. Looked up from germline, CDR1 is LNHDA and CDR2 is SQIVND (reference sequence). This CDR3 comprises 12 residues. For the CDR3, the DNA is TGTGCCAGTAGTAGGGACAGCTACGAGCAGTACTTC. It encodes CASSRDSYEQYF. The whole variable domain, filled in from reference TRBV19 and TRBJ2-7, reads DGGITQSPKYLFRKEGQNVTLSCEQNLNHDAMYWYRQDPGQGLRLIYYSQIVNDFQKGDIAEGYSVSREKKESFPLTVTSAQKNPTAFYLCASSRDSYEQYFGPGTRLTVT.

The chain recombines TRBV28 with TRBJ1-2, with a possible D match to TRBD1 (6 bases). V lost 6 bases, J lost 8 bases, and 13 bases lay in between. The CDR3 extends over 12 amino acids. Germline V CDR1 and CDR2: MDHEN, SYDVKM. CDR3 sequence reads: CASRGGRKGYTF. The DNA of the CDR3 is TGTGCCAGCAGGGGGGGCCGTAAGGGCTACACCTTC.

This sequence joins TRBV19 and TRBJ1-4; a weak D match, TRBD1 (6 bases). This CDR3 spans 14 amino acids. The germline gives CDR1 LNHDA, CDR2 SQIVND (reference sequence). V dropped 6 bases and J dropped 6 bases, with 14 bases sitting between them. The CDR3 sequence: CASRRDTRDEKLFF. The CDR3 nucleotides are TGTGCCAGTAGAAGGGACACAAGAGATGAAAAACTGTTTTTT.